This TCR beta chain was identified during a study of T cells in Graves' hyperthyroidism and ophthalmopathy (dated 2019 in TCRdb). General notes on the study: Peripheral blood was sampled at the time of initial diagnosis, prior to any treatment. In six Graves' hyperthyroidism patients, the study also compared T-cell repertoires from thyroid tissue with T-cell repertoires from blood. The approximately 95 discovery patients were divided at random into training and test sets in a 7:3 ratio. Following sampling, methimazole starting at 30 mg daily was given to hyperthyroidism patients, and high-dose intravenous methylprednisolone was given to ophthalmopathy patients. The paper reports TCR Vbeta CDR3 sequencing of over 120 peripheral blood samples: some 41 ophthalmopathy, some 80 hyperthyroidism and 17 progressor patients. Prospective prediction of ophthalmopathy was tested in an independent validation cohort of 18 to 20 hyperthyroidism patients and some 17 patients who later progressed to ophthalmopathy. A discovery cohort of about a hundred patients, 43 with Graves' ophthalmopathy and under 60 with stable Graves' hyperthyroidism, was used to find distinguishing TCR V-J signatures.

Regarding this clonotype: Its antigen has not been determined. No much larger clone exists at a distance of one base, and base qualities are not known.

V is shortened by 2 bases, J by 5 bases, and the region joining them spans 10 bases. CDR1 and CDR2 (GTSNPN, SVGIG) derive from the germline V gene (reference sequence). CDR3 length: 14 amino acids, cysteine to phenylalanine. Here the CDR3 DNA is all that survives: 42 bases in frame from base 1. TCR beta CDR3 regions were amplified from RNA transcripts. The TCR CDR3 was subjected to a first round of RT-PCR using the HTBI primer set and the Qiagen OneStep RT-PCR kit. Libraries were constructed in a second round of multiplex PCR, after which size selection and purification were carried out. Sequencing of the libraries was done on an Illumina HiSeq2000 using paired-end 100 bp reads. On the study's bioinformatics: SOAPnuke was used to process the raw data, with reads discarded if the reads contained adapters or uncalled bases, had a mean Phred below 15, or lacked an exact constant-primer or identifier match. High-quality paired reads were merged using COPE v1.2.5, and each unique nucleotide sequence was defined as a clonotype. MiTCR v1.1 was used to align the clonotypes against IMGT TRBV, TRBD and TRBJ reference segments. Analysis was restricted to V-J combinations with a frequency above 0.0001, which covered 99.2% of repertoires. The TCS score was defined as the ratio of F50 (clonal expansion) to E x V (chaos), calculated using BLOSUM62-based TCRdist between CDR3 peptides within each V-J. Welch's t-statistics and random forest reduced some 510 V-J features to 10 to 15, which were used in a naive Bayes classifier (R e1071). TCRdb redid the processing of the public reads, applying fastp at Q25 and MiXCR, and retained in-frame beta chains. Each record represents a unique CDR3 protein, reported with the most common genes and DNA among its rows. The V and J calls, along with clone size, are taken from TCRdb and not from the paper's own processing. Here the sample has around 340,000 distinct CDR3 sequences; about a sixth occur a single time. The biggest ten clones account for 15% to 19% of the sample.

Points the paper makes about the study in general: Sample size was not statistically predetermined, and blinding of investigators to group allocation was not performed. Most expanded thyroid clonotypes (frequency above 0.001) were also found in blood, which suggests that blood repertoires may mirror thyroid immune responses. A 13 V-J signature model separated ophthalmopathy from stable hyperthyroidism, with over 85% sensitivity and about 81% specificity in cross-validation and 80%/75% in testing. In validation, the model predicted progression to ophthalmopathy a median of around 6.5 months before onset, with approximately 68% sensitivity and nearly 75% specificity.

Ophthalmopathy patients had moderately to severely active disease, Clinical Activity Score of at least 3, NOSPECS grade of at least 4, and duration under 3 months. Any patient with an uncontrolled infection, another autoimmune disease, pregnancy or lactation was excluded. Diagnoses were established on the basis of clinical symptoms, serum thyroxine and TRAb, thyroid ultrasound, and orbital computed tomography. Ficoll-Paque density gradient centrifugation was used to isolate PBMCs from about 9.4 ml of fresh peripheral blood. Trizol reagent was used to extract total RNA, and RNA quality was then checked on an Agilent 2100 Bioanalyzer.

The sample taken for sequencing was blood. The rearrangement joined TRBV30 to TRBJ1-6; no D segment can be confidently identified. The source is a woman between 40 and 55 years old with Graves' ophthalmopathy. The bases read TGTGCCTGGAGTCATGGGCAGAATAATTCACCCCTCCACTTT. It translates to CAWSHGQNNSPLHF.